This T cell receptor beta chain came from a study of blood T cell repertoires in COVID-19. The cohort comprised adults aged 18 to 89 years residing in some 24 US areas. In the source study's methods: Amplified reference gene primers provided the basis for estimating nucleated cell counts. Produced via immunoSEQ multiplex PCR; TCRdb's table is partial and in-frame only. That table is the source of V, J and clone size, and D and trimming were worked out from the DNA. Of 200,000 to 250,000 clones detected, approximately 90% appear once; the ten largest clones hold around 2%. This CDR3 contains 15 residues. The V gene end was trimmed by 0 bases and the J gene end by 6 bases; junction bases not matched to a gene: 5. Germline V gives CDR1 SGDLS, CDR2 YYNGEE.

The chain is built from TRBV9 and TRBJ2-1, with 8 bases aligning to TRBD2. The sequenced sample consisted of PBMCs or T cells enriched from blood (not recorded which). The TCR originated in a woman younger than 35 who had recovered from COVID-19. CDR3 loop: CASSVGGGRTNEQFF. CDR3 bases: TGTGCCAGCAGCGTAGGCGGCGGGAGGACCAATGAGCAGTTCTTC.